These 5 T cell receptor beta chains were all obtained from the same sample, sequenced in a study of blood T cell repertoires in COVID-19. The protocol was immunoSEQ multiplex PCR, while the TCRdb copy is restricted to in-frame clones and leaves out a portion. The sample contains a few hundred thousand clones, 89% of which appear only once. Input material: peripheral blood. The receptors stem from a woman aged 40 to 50 who had recovered from COVID-19.

The V and J genes are TRBV10-3 and TRBJ1-2, with a tentative D call TRBD1 (5 bases). This CDR3 is built from 13 residues. CDR1 ENHRY and CDR2 SYGVKD come from the germline V gene. V was pared by 3 bases and J by 6 bases, with 11 bases between. DNA of the CDR3: TGTGCCATCAGTGATTTAGGGGTCCATGGCTACACCTTC. Residues: CAISDLGVHGYTF.

This sequence joins TRBV18 and TRBJ2-4; D possibly corresponds to TRBD1 (5 bases). The CDR3 runs to 15 residues. V dropped 3 bases and J dropped 2 bases, with 11 bases sitting between them. CDR1 and CDR2 from the germline V gene are KGHSH and LQKENI. DNA of the CDR3: TGTGCCAGCTCACCGTTGTCAGGGACCAAAAACATTCAGTACTTC. This gives the protein CASSPLSGTKNIQYF.

This clone has more than one count but fewer than ten. V usage is TRBV19 and J usage is TRBJ2-3, with TRBD1 matching over 11 bases. V lost 6 bases and J lost 2; bases outside the gene matches: 7. The CDR3 loop spans 16 amino acids. From germline, CDR1 is LNHDA and CDR2 SQIVND (reference sequence). The CDR3: CASRPDRGRYTDTQYF. The CDR3 region has the DNA TGTGCCAGTAGGCCGGACAGGGGGCGTTACACAGATACGCAGTATTTT.

This clone was detected once. The chain employs TRBV19 and TRBJ2-5, with a tentative D call TRBD2 (6 bases). This CDR3 spans 18 amino acids. V lost 7 bases and J 5 bases, leaving 29 bases between the germline ends. The germline V gene has CDR1 LNHDA and CDR2 SQIVND (reference sequence). Here the CDR3 DNA reads TGTGCCAGTACGGGTAGTACGGGGGACCACATATCGGGGGAGACCCAGTACTTC. Translated: CASTGSTGDHISGETQYF.

The chain links TRBV29-1 to TRBJ2-3; tentative D call: TRBD2 (6 bases). The CDR3 runs to 14 residues. Germline V gives CDR1 SQVTM, CDR2 ANQGSEA. Trimming removed 6 bases at V and 5 bases at J, with 18 bases between. The CDR3, as DNA: TGCAGCGTAACCCCGAGCGGGCTCCAAGATACGCAGTATTTT. Protein: CSVTPSGLQDTQYF.